This T cell receptor beta chain was retrieved from a study of T cells after yellow fever vaccination. Overall study findings and caveats: When the response was secondary, it was weaker but reached its peak faster, day 5 versus 15. CD4 and CD8 compartments shared a small share of clonotypes.

MiXCR, applied by TCRdb to the 5' RACE reads, yields one record per CDR3 protein. This sample has some 120,000 distinct CDR3 sequences, with about 8.2% found just once. The CDR3 runs to 17 residues. The V end was cut by 5 bases, the J end by 6 bases, with 26 bases between. This clonotype was observed many times. The antigen is not known. This material consisted of CD8+ T cells sorted from PBMCs, taken on the day of the yellow fever booster vaccination. This clonotype was sampled from a man between 18 and 29 years old who received the YFV17D yellow fever vaccine. This chain uses TRBV12-3 or TRBV12-4 with TRBJ2-7, with D possibly called TRBD1 or TRBD2 (5 bases each). The CDR3 loop reads CASSTYGSGRPESEQYF. DNA of the CDR3: TGTGCCAGCAGTACCTATGGGTCGGGACGACCCGAGAGCGAGCAGTACTTC.